The present entry profiles one T cell receptor beta chain with its context. This clonotype was detected ten times or more. Its target antigen remains unknown. No much larger clone exists at a distance of one base, and base qualities are not known. Libraries were built with 5' RACE. The sequencer was an Illumina HiSeq 2500. A second PCR of roughly 6 to 12 cycles was performed with a sample-barcoded 5' primer and a J-beta primer mix. Each TCR beta cDNA molecule received a unique molecular identifier from a template-switch 5' adaptor carrying 12 random nucleotides. At least 3 million CDR3-containing paired-end reads were obtained from each sample. First-strand cDNA synthesis was performed from all RNA using the Mint cDNA synthesis kit, with priming by a TRBC-specific oligonucleotide. Following uracil-DNA glycosylase treatment, all cDNA underwent a first 18-cycle PCR with the universal primers M1SS and BC2_uni_R. Per the source publication's procedure: Normalization of each sample was performed by random selection of 1 million high-quality reads, each carrying a distinct molecular identifier. Instead of being binned into consensus sequences, reads with shared molecular identifiers were discarded. MiTCR, set to a Q25 quality threshold and the strictest error-elimination algorithm, was used for CDR3 identification, clonotype clustering and error correction. A nonparametric unseen species model with Euler transformation was used to estimate a lower bound on total TCR beta diversity. The public reads were run again by TCRdb, first through fastp at Q25 and then through MiXCR, and only productive beta chains were kept. Rows merge per CDR3 protein into single entries with the most common DNA and genes. The V and J calls and clone size come from TCRdb's table, not from the authors' own analysis. This sample holds approximately 360,000 distinct CDR3 sequences; 50% to 60% were observed only once. 45% to 60% of the sample comes from the top ten.

The sample originates from a study of blood T cells in healthy people across ages (dated by TCRdb to the mid-2010s). Regarding the study in general: In model experiments, template switching captured about one uniquely barcoded TCR beta cDNA molecule for every two T cells. For two donors (one aged 18 to 29 and one aged 80 or older), the study analyzed two additional independent replicas of 1 million unique cDNA reads from the same blood draw. The study measured age-related changes in TCR beta repertoire diversity using deep sequencing normalized with unique cDNA molecular identifiers. Four age groups were formed from the donors: young (average roughly 16 years), middle-aged (less than 40), aged (roughly 59) and long-lived (about 80). To avoid experimental bias, donors of different ages were spread randomly across the sequencing lanes.

Beyond this particular receptor, the publication reports: As age increased, observed TCR beta diversity per million T cells dropped in a roughly linear way, and a significant reduction was already evident by age about 40. Donor CMV infection status was unknown, potentially confounding age-related changes in expanded clonotypes. Compared with the aged group, more naive CD4+ T cells, fewer expanded clones and increased TCR diversity were shown by the long-lived group, suggesting age selection. Estimates of total diversity based on one million sequenced T cells were regarded as lower bounds and as underestimates. A strong correlation was found between observed TCR beta diversity and the percentage of naive T cells measured by flow cytometry. Bulk unsorted PBMC profiling prevented conclusive comparison of naive and antigen-experienced compartments.

The approximately 40 donors, aged about 6 to 95 years, were systemically healthy Caucasian individuals from Russia. Each donor gave about 9.8 milliliters of peripheral blood, drawn into EDTA-treated Vacutainer tubes. Ficoll-Paque density-gradient centrifugation was used to isolate PBMCs, with at least 7 million obtained per sample. Total RNA was extracted from PBMCs with Trizol reagent, with at least 5.5 micrograms obtained per sample. For every donor, an aliquot of PBMCs went through flow cytometry to measure the percentages of naive CD45RAhigh/CD27high T cells. CDR1 and CDR2 were assigned from the germline V gene as SGHRS and YFSETQ. Reading from cysteine to phenylalanine, the CDR3 counts 17 amino acids. Of the read, only the CDR3 DNA is kept; its 51 bases are in frame from base 1. V is shortened by 0 bases, J by 0 bases, and the region joining them spans 14 bases.

The sequenced sample was blood. The receptor's source is a man between 60 and 75 years old in good health. The chain is encoded by TRBV5-1 joined to TRBJ2-3; a tentative D call is TRBD1 (6 bases match). The CDR3 protein is CASSLDGRGTSTDTQYF. Here is the DNA: TGCGCCAGCAGCTTGGATGGCAGGGGAACTAGCACAGATACGCAGTATTTT.